This T cell receptor (beta chain) originates from a study of cytomegalovirus exposure and HLA in healthy donors. Donors sampled were nominally healthy, though unrecorded immune exposures were likely. Germline loops: CDR1 MNHNS, CDR2 SASEGT. The CDR3 sequence is 15 residues long. With V trimmed by 1 base and J by 5 bases, 2 bases remained unmatched. With 60 Vbeta and 13 Jbeta primers, the PCR was carried out. The table came from immunoSEQ multiplex PCR; TCRdb's copy has only in-frame clones and leaves some out. The table lists around 150,000 clones, roughly 80% of them singletons. The V call is TRBV6-1, the J call TRBJ2-7, with 13 bases identical to TRBD2. The origin of this receptor is a man aged 45-60 years in good health and CMV-seropositive. The sample was PBMCs. CDR3 in DNA: TGTGCCAGCAGTGAAGGGACTAGCGGGAGCCACGAGCAGTACTTC. Its translation: CASSEGTSGSHEQYF.